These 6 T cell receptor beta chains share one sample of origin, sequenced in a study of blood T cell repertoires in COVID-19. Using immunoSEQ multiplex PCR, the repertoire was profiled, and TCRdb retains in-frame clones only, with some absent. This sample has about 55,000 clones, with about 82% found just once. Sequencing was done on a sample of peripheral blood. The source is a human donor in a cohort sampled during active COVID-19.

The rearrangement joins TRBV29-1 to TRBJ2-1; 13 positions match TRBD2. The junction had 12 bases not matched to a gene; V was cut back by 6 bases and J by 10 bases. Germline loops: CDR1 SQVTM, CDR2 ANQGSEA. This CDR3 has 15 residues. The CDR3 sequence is CSVLGETSGRPEQFF. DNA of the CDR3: TGCAGCGTCCTAGGGGAGACTAGCGGGAGGCCCGAGCAGTTCTTC.

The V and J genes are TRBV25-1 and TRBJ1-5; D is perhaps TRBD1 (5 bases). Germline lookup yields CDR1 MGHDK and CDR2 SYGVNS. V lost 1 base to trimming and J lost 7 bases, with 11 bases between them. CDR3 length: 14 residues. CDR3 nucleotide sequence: TGTGCCAGCAGTGAATTTGGGGGAGGACAGCCCCAGCATTTT. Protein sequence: CASSEFGGGQPQHF.

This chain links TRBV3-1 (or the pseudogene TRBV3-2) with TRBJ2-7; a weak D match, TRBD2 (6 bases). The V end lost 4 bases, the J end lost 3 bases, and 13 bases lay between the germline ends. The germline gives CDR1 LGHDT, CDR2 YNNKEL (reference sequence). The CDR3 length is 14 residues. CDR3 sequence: CASSPPGTGYEQYF. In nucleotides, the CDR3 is TGTGCCAGCAGCCCACCCGGGACTGGCTACGAGCAGTACTTC.

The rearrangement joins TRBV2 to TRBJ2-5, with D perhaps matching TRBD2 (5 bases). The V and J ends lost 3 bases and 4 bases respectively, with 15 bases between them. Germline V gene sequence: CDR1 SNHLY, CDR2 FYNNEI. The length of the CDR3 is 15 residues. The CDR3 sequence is CASSDEGFMTETQYF. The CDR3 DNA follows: TGTGCCAGCAGTGATGAGGGATTCATGACAGAGACCCAGTACTTC. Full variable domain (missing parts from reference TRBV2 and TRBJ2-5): EPEVTQTPSHQVTQMGQEVILRCVPISNHLYFYWYRQILGQKVEFLVSFYNNEISEKSEIFDDQFSVERPDGSNFTLKIRSTKLEDSAMYFCASSDEGFMTETQYFGPGTRLLVL.

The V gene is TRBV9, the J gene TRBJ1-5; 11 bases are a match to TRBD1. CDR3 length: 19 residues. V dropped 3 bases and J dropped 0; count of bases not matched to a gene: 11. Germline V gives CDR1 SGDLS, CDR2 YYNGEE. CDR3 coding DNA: TGTGCCAGCAGCGCCGGGACAGGGGGTTGGGATTATAGCAATCAGCCCCAGCATTTT. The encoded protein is CASSAGTGGWDYSNQPQHF.

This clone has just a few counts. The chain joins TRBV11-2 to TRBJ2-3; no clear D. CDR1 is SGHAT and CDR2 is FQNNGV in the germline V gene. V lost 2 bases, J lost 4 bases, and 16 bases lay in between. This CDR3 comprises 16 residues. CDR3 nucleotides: TGTGCCAGCAGCTTAACGCAGGTGTGGGTATCAGATACGCAGTATTTT. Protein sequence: CASSLTQVWVSDTQYF.